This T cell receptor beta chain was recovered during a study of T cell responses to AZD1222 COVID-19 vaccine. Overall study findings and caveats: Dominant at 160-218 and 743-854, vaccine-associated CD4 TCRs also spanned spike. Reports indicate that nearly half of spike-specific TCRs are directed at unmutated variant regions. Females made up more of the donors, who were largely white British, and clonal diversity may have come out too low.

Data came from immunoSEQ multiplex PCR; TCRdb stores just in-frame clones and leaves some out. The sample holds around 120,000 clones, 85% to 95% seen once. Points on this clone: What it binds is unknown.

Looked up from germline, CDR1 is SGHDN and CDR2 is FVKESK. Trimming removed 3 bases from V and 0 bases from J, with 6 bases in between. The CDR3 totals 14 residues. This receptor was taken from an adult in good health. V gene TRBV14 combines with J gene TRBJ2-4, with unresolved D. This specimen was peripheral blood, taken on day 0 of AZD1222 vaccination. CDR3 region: CASSHGLAKNIQYF. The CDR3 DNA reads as TGTGCCAGCAGCCACGGGTTAGCCAAAAACATTCAGTACTTC. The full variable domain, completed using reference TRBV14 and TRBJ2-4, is EAGVTQFPSHSVIEKGQTVTLRCDPISGHDNLYWYRRVMGKEIKFLLHFVKESKQDESGMPNNRFLAERTGGTYSTLKVQPAELEDSGVYFCASSHGLAKNIQYFGAGTRLSVL.